The next 28 T cell receptor beta chains were all read from a single sample in a study of shared clonotypes between healthy human individuals. The table came from immunoSEQ multiplex PCR; TCRdb's copy has only in-frame clones and leaves some out. Altogether 2.5 million or so clones are present, over 85% being singletons, with the ten largest covering roughly 0.14%. Sequenced material: naive CD4+ T cells sorted from blood. Sample subset: CD45RA+ positively selected. The receptor source for this set is a man aged 18 to 29 in good health.

The genes are TRBV19 and TRBJ1-2; 7 bases agree with TRBD1. Germline V gene data show CDR1 as LNHDA and CDR2 as SQIVND (reference sequence). After removal of 7 bases from V and 6 bases from J, the junction contained 14 bases not matched to a gene. The CDR3 runs 15 residues. The CDR3 sequence: CASTTRDRDLHGYTF. The CDR3, as DNA: TGTGCCAGTACTACTCGTGACAGGGACCTGCATGGCTACACCTTC.

This rearrangement joins TRBV6-6 to TRBJ2-2; weak D call: TRBD1 (5 bases). V lost 4 bases to trimming and J lost 5 bases, with 8 bases between them. CDR3 length: 13 amino acids. Germline V CDR1 and CDR2: MNHNY, SVGAGI (reference sequence). Written as DNA, the CDR3 is TGTGCCAGCAGTTTGGACACAACCGGGGAGCTGTTTTTT. Translation: CASSLDTTGELFF.

The chain joins TRBV18 to TRBJ2-2, with D tentatively TRBD1 (6 bases). V gave up 5 bases and J gave up 1 base, with 11 bases separating them. CDR1 and CDR2 (germline): KGHSH, LQKENI. The CDR3 spans 15 residues. DNA of the CDR3: TGTGCCAGCTCAGGGGACATCCGGAACACCGGGGAGCTGTTTTTT. Translated: CASSGDIRNTGELFF.

The chain has TRBV12-5 and TRBJ2-7; 11 bases are a match to TRBD1. V gave up 0 bases and J gave up 2 bases; unmatched junction bases: 9. This CDR3 contains 18 residues. CDR1 is LGHNT, CDR2 FRNRAP, per germline. The DNA for the CDR3 is TGTGCTAGTGGTTTGGTACGTTCGGGACAGGGGGTCCCCTACGAGCAGTACTTC. This codes for CASGLVRSGQGVPYEQYF.

The chain uses TRBV21-1 and TRBJ2-2; the DNA was not used to check the table's D call, TRBD2. TRBV21-1 is tagged as a pseudogene. There are 15 residues in the CDR3. CDR3 DNA: TGTGCCAGCAGCAAATGGTCCGGGAACACCGGGGAGCTGTTTTTT. It is translated as CASSKWSGNTGELFF.

The J gene is TRBJ2-2, the V gene TRBV7-9, with D unresolved. This CDR3 comprises 16 residues. Trimming cost V 1 base and J 4 bases, with 13 bases left between them. The germline V gene has CDR1 SEHNR and CDR2 FQNEAQ (reference sequence). The CDR3 coding sequence is TGTGCCAGCAGCTTAGATCTGGGCGGCGGCACCGGGGAGCTGTTTTTT. This encodes CASSLDLGGGTGELFF.

Worth noting for this clone: Other nucleotide sequences in the sample specify the same CDR3. The chain recombines TRBV5-6 with TRBJ2-7, with D uncertain. The CDR3 spans 13 residues. Trimming took off 2 bases at V and 1 base at J, with 7 bases between the two ends. Germline assignment: CDR1 SGHDT and CDR2 YYEEEE. CDR3 protein: CASSLGRSYEQYF. CDR3 bases: TGTGCCAGCAGCTTAGGCAGATCCTACGAGCAGTACTTC.

The chain couples TRBV18 to TRBJ2-5; a weak D match, TRBD1 (5 bases). The DNA end is more similar to TRBJ2-7, so the J call may be wrong. The CDR3 contains 11 residues. The V gene's germline CDR1 is KGHSH and CDR2 LQKENI. The CDR3 nucleotides are TGTGCCAGCTCCCTTGGGGCCGAGCAGTACTTC. Translation gives CASSLGAEQYF.

This clone showed up just once. This chain uses TRBV6-5 with TRBJ1-6, with 10 bases fitting TRBD1. The germline CDR1 and CDR2 sequences are MNHEY and SVGAGI. Trimming took 6 bases from V and 10 from J; bases not matched to a gene: 9. This CDR3 is built from 15 residues. The CDR3 DNA is TGTGCCAGCAGCAAGTCCGGGACAGGGGAGTCACCCCTCCACTTT. Amino acid sequence: CASSKSGTGESPLHF.

The chain uses TRBV5-5 and TRBJ1-4, with TRBD1 identical over 9 bases. Trimming took 2 bases from V and 0 from J; bases not matched to a gene: 5. CDR3 length equals 17 residues. Germline CDR1 SGHKS, CDR2 YYEKEE (reference sequence). CDR3: CASSLKDRGATNEKLFF. The CDR3 DNA is TGTGCCAGCAGCTTAAAGGACAGGGGCGCAACTAATGAAAAACTGTTTTTT.

The genes are TRBV5-1 and TRBJ2-7; no clear D. This CDR3 has 14 residues. CDR1 SGHRS and CDR2 YFSETQ come from the germline V gene. V was clipped by 0 bases and J by 2 bases, with 9 bases between them. This CDR3 is CASSLGSEPYEQYF. CDR3 DNA sequence: TGCGCCAGCAGCTTGGGATCGGAACCCTACGAGCAGTACTTC. The full variable domain, its missing parts supplied by reference TRBV5-1 and TRBJ2-7, is KAGVTQTPRYLIKTRGQQVTLSCSPISGHRSVSWYQQTPGQGLQFLFEYFSETQRNKGNFPGRFSGRQFSNSRSEMNVSTLELGDSALYLCASSLGSEPYEQYFGPGTRLTVT.

The V and J genes are TRBV7-3 and TRBJ1-1; 8 bases fit TRBD1. Germline values: CDR1 SGHTA, CDR2 FQGTGA. The CDR3 has 13 residues. With V trimmed by 5 bases and J by 5 bases, 4 bases remained unmatched. CDR3 nucleotide sequence: TGTGCCAGCAGCCGACAGGGGCGGACTGAAGCTTTCTTT. Translating it yields CASSRQGRTEAFF.

The rearrangement uses TRBV6-5 and TRBJ1-1; D is uncertain. The CDR3 loop spans 13 amino acids. The germline V and J ends were trimmed by 6 bases and 6 bases, with 14 bases remaining between them. Germline CDR1 reads MNHEY; CDR2 reads SVGAGI. This chain's CDR3 is CASRDPGYSEAFF. The CDR3 DNA follows: TGTGCCAGCAGAGATCCGGGGTACTCTGAAGCTTTCTTT.

V is TRBV30 and J is TRBJ1-5; D remains unclear. The germline gives CDR1 GTSNPN, CDR2 SVGIG (reference sequence). CDR3 length: 14 residues. Trimming stripped 1 base from V and 0 bases from J, with 7 bases between. The CDR3 loop reads CAWSAVNSNQPQHF. CDR3 nucleotides: TGTGCCTGGAGTGCGGTAAATAGCAATCAGCCCCAGCATTTT. The full variable domain, with the rest looked up from reference TRBV30 and TRBJ1-5, is SQTIHQWPATLVQPVGSPLSLECTVEGTSNPNLYWYRQAAGRGLQLLFYSVGIGQISSEVPQNLSASRPQDRQFILSSKKLLLSDSGFYLCAWSAVNSNQPQHFGDGTRLSIL.

J is TRBJ2-2 and V is TRBV13; no clear D. The CDR3 loop spans 16 amino acids. Germline V lookup: CDR1 PRHDT, CDR2 FYEKMQ (reference sequence). The V gene lost 0 bases and the J gene lost 5 bases, with 13 bases spanning the gap. CDR3: CASSLGLGRQTGELFF. DNA for the CDR3: TGTGCCAGCAGCTTAGGCCTCGGGCGCCAGACCGGGGAGCTGTTTTTT. The entire variable domain, with the rest obtained from reference TRBV13 and TRBJ2-2, is as follows: AAGVIQSPRHLIKEKRETATLKCYPIPRHDTVYWYQQGPGQDPQFLISFYEKMQSDKGSIPDRFSAQQFSDYHSELNMSSLELGDSALYFCASSLGLGRQTGELFFGEGSRLTVL.

This CDR3 reads CASSTSISGGDTQYF. In DNA form, the CDR3 reads TGTGCCAGCTCCACCAGTATCTCCGGAGGAGATACGCAGTATTTT. This sequence joins TRBV18 and TRBJ2-3, with D possibly being TRBD2 (5 bases). The germline CDR1 and CDR2 sequences are KGHSH and LQKENI. The CDR3 runs to 15 residues. V lost 6 bases and J 5 bases, leaving 18 bases between the germline ends. Based on the CDR3 plus reference TRBV18 and TRBJ2-3, the full variable domain is NAGVMQNPRHLVRRRGQEARLRCSPMKGHSHVYWYRQLPEEGLKFMVYLQKENIIDESGMPKERFSAEFPKEGPSILRIQQVVRGDSAAYFCASSTSISGGDTQYFGPGTRLTVL.

This sequence joins TRBV5-1 and TRBJ2-3; 13 bases are a match to TRBD2. The CDR3 has 16 amino acids. The trim removed 5 bases at V and 2 bases at J, leaving 5 bases unmatched. Germline V gives CDR1 SGHRS, CDR2 YFSETQ. This CDR3 is CASRSGLAGATDTQYF. CDR3 nucleotide sequence: TGCGCCAGCAGATCCGGACTAGCGGGAGCCACAGATACGCAGTATTTT. The full variable domain, in which reference TRBV5-1 and TRBJ2-3 provide the parts outside the CDR3, is KAGVTQTPRYLIKTRGQQVTLSCSPISGHRSVSWYQQTPGQGLQFLFEYFSETQRNKGNFPGRFSGRQFSNSRSEMNVSTLELGDSALYLCASRSGLAGATDTQYFGPGTRLTVL.

The chain joins TRBV6-5 to TRBJ2-5; perhaps TRBD1 as D (6 bases). The CDR3 has 13 amino acids. Germline values: CDR1 MNHEY, CDR2 SVGAGI. Trimming took 5 bases from V and 5 from J, leaving 12 bases between them. The CDR3 sequence is CASSTAGAETQYF. For the CDR3, the DNA is TGTGCCAGCAGTACAGCAGGGGCGGAGACCCAGTACTTC.

The chain recombines TRBV5-1 with TRBJ1-1; perhaps TRBD1 as D (6 bases). CDR3 length: 15 amino acids. The germline V gene has CDR1 SGHRS and CDR2 YFSETQ. Trimming removed 3 bases at V and 2 bases at J, with 14 bases between. CDR3 DNA: TGCGCCAGCAGCTCACGGACAGCCGTTAACACTGAAGCTTTCTTT. Protein: CASSSRTAVNTEAFF.

The chain joins TRBV18 to TRBJ2-7, with a weak D call TRBD2 (5 bases). Germline CDR1 reads KGHSH; CDR2 reads LQKENI. The CDR3 has 15 residues. V lost 0 bases and J 6 bases, leaving 15 bases between the germline ends. CDR3 nucleotides: TGTGCCAGCTCACCACCCGTCGTCCCCCGGGGCGAGCAGTACTTC. Amino acids: CASSPPVVPRGEQYF.

The V call is TRBV19, the J call TRBJ2-7; TRBD2 matches at 13 bases. V lost 6 bases and J lost 2; bases outside the gene matches: 4. This CDR3 spans 15 amino acids. CDR1 and CDR2 from the germline V gene are LNHDA and SQIVND (reference sequence). The CDR3 DNA follows: TGTGCCAGTAGCCACGGGACTAGCGGGGCCTACGAGCAGTACTTC. It translates to CASSHGTSGAYEQYF.

This clone was recorded once. V gene TRBV7-7 combines with J gene TRBJ1-6; D is possibly TRBD1 (6 bases). Germline assignment: CDR1 SSHAT and CDR2 FNYEAQ (reference sequence). The CDR3 length is 11 residues. CDR3 in DNA: TGTGCTAGAACACAGGGATCACCCCTCCACTTT. Amino acids: CARTQGSPLHF.

This rearrangement joins TRBV29-1 to TRBJ1-2, with D possibly TRBD1 on 6 matching bases. V was pared by 5 bases and J by 0 bases, with 7 bases between. Germline V gene lookup returns CDR1 SQVTM and CDR2 ANQGSEA. The CDR3 contains 12 residues. The CDR3, as DNA: TGCAGCGTTAGGGGGTCTAACTATGGCTACACCTTC. Translating it yields CSVRGSNYGYTF.

The V gene is TRBV6-5, the J gene TRBJ2-3; weak D call: TRBD2 (5 bases). This CDR3 region has 16 residues. Trimming removed 4 bases from V and 1 base from J, with 15 bases in between. Germline CDR1 is MNHEY and CDR2 is SVGAGI. This CDR3 reads CASSSLRGRGTDTQYF. CDR3 DNA sequence: TGTGCCAGCAGTTCCCTTCGGGGAAGGGGCACAGATACGCAGTATTTT.

The genes are TRBV7-2 and TRBJ2-5; D call uncertain. The CDR3 extends over 13 amino acids. The germline V gene has CDR1 SGHTA and CDR2 FQGNSA. V was trimmed by 4 bases and J by 2 bases, leaving 8 bases between them. For the CDR3, the DNA is TGTGCCAGCAGCTCCTCGCTGCAAGAGACCCAGTACTTC. It yields the protein CASSSSLQETQYF.

The chain joins TRBV6-6 to TRBJ2-7; D may be TRBD1 (6 bases). Germline V lookup: CDR1 MNHNY, CDR2 SVGAGI (reference sequence). The CDR3 contains 16 residues. V gave up 0 bases and J gave up 0 bases, with 12 bases separating them. CDR3 bases: TGTGCCAGCAGTTACTCGTCACAGGGACGCTCCTACGAGCAGTACTTC. Translated: CASSYSSQGRSYEQYF.

The chain is built from TRBV9 and TRBJ1-4; D gene unclear. Germline V gives CDR1 SGDLS, CDR2 YYNGEE. Trimming removed 3 bases from V and 5 bases from J, with 14 bases in between. The length of the CDR3 is 15 residues. In DNA, the CDR3 is TGTGCCAGCAGCGCGTTGGAGGGAGCAAATGAAAAACTGTTTTTT. Its translation is CASSALEGANEKLFF.

This clone was found once. The rearrangement joins TRBV28 to TRBJ2-5; D unclear. CDR3 length equals 14 residues. The V gene lost 6 bases and the J gene lost 5 bases, with 16 bases spanning the gap. Germline values: CDR1 MDHEN, CDR2 SYDVKM. In DNA form, the CDR3 reads TGTGCCAGCAGCTCCTGGTCTCAGAGGGAGACCCAGTACTTC. Translating gives CASSSWSQRETQYF.